The sequence of this T cell receptor (beta chain) was determined in a study of T cell repertoires in cytomegalovirus infection. Study-level background: Public TCR beta signatures were indicative of both CMV infection and a matching HLA type.

Points from the study as a whole: It was HLA-C-restricted CMV-specific TCR beta clonotypes that dominated the response ex vivo.

Germline CDR1 reads SGHVS; CDR2 reads FNYEAQ. V was clipped by 3 bases and J by 4 bases; unmatched bases: 8. The CDR3 is 16 amino acids. One entry per CDR3 protein, called by TCRdb with MiXCR from the reads. Of some 920,000 distinct CDR3 sequences detected, approximately 31% appear once; the ten largest clones hold over 12%. The sample holds many counts of this clonotype. Its antigen is not identified. This sequence was found in a human donor in good health (CMV status not recorded). Some clones in this sample may be carry-over from other donors' samples. The rearrangement links TRBV7-6 to TRBJ1-1, with 10 bases identical to TRBD1. The starting material was cultured CD8+ T cells from PBMCs, obtained from culture after CMV antigen stimulation. The CDR3 is CASSFDRDRGSTEAFF. The CDR3 DNA is TGTGCCAGCAGCTTTGACCGGGACAGGGGTAGCACTGAAGCTTTCTTT.